This T cell receptor (beta chain) was obtained from a study of control samples from healthy donors and cancer patients. The germline V gene has CDR1 LNHDA and CDR2 SQIVND (reference sequence). Trimming removed 6 bases from V and 0 bases from J; junction bases left unmatched: 2. The CDR3 has 15 residues. Sequencing was performed with immunoSEQ multiplex PCR; in TCRdb, only in-frame clones are kept and a portion is missing. The table includes 210,000 or so clones, about 91% detected once. The clonotype comes from a man aged 25-40 years in good health. The chain recombines TRBV19 with TRBJ2-6; 7 bases line up with TRBD1. Sequenced sample: blood. CDR3 amino acids: CASRRQGSGANVLTF. The DNA of the CDR3 is TGTGCCAGTAGAAGACAGGGCTCTGGGGCCAACGTCCTGACTTTC. The full variable domain, in which reference TRBV19 and TRBJ2-6 provide the parts outside the CDR3, is DGGITQSPKYLFRKEGQNVTLSCEQNLNHDAMYWYRQDPGQGLRLIYYSQIVNDFQKGDIAEGYSVSREKKESFPLTVTSAQKNPTAFYLCASRRQGSGANVLTFGAGSRLTVL.